This T cell receptor (beta chain) was found in a study of STAT5B mutations in CD4+ large granular lymphocyte leukemia. General study findings and limits: TRBV06-family usage was enriched in top patient clones (8/27) versus controls (2/35). Patient CD4-sorted repertoires stayed more clonal than healthy ones after leukemic-clone removal. Main leukemic clonotypes were patient-specific, but about 26% appeared at low frequency elsewhere.

In germline, CDR1 is SGHVS, CDR2 FQNEAQ. The CDR3 sequence is 15 residues long. The V end was cut by 5 bases, the J end by 0 bases, with 10 bases between. The protocol was immunoSEQ multiplex PCR, while the TCRdb copy is restricted to in-frame clones and leaves out a portion. Among around 32,000 clones listed, around 70% were seen once. To note about this clone: Its matching antigen is unknown.

This chain connects TRBV7-8 to TRBJ2-2; D gene uncertain. The sequencing input was CD4+ T cells from blood buffy coats. The sequence derives from a human donor in good health. The CDR3 sequence is CASSKTRANTGELFF. The CDR3 DNA is TGTGCCAGCAGCAAAACAAGAGCGAACACCGGGGAGCTGTTTTTT.